Detailed here is one T cell receptor (beta chain). This sample is part of a study of blood T cell repertoires in COVID-19. Study details: Samples of COVID-19 (acute and convalescent) were obtained from the United States, Italy and Spain. PBMCs, B-cell-depleted T cells, or T cells provided the cDNA or gDNA that made up the material.

Original handling: Amplified reference gene primers provided the basis for estimating nucleated cell counts. TCRdb's copy holds only in-frame clones and misses some; the assay was immunoSEQ multiplex PCR. D and trimming were read from the DNA, whereas the V and J calls and clone size are those reported in that table. The sample includes 65,000 to 75,000 clones, around 85% of them seen just once. This CDR3 spans 15 amino acids. V lost 2 bases and J lost 7, with 14 bases in between. The germline V gene has CDR1 MNHNS and CDR2 SASEGT. This clonotype was obtained from a man in his forties or fifties with active COVID-19. The chain joins TRBV6-1 to TRBJ1-4; the D gene is possibly TRBD1 (5 bases). The sequenced sample was peripheral blood. CDR3 DNA: TGTGCCAGCAGTGAAACTTTGGGGGGTAGTGAAAAACTGTTTTTT. Residues: CASSETLGGSEKLFF.